What follows describes a single T cell receptor beta chain. The data derive from a study of control samples from healthy donors and cancer patients. Germline-derived CDR1 and CDR2 are KGHSH and LQKENI. The length of the CDR3 is 14 residues. With V trimmed by 3 bases and J by 4 bases, 6 bases remained unmatched. TCRdb's copy holds only in-frame clones and misses some; the assay was immunoSEQ multiplex PCR. Among about 150,000 clones listed, over 85% were seen once. This TCR came from a man in his forties or fifties in good health. The chain couples TRBV18 to TRBJ2-7, with 7 positions matching TRBD2. Material for sequencing was blood. The CDR3 sequence: CASSPGAGKYEQYF. For the CDR3, the DNA is TGTGCCAGCTCACCGGGAGCGGGGAAGTACGAGCAGTACTTC. Full variable domain (missing parts from reference TRBV18 and TRBJ2-7): NAGVMQNPRHLVRRRGQEARLRCSPMKGHSHVYWYRQLPEEGLKFMVYLQKENIIDESGMPKERFSAEFPKEGPSILRIQQVVRGDSAAYFCASSPGAGKYEQYFGPGTRLTVT.